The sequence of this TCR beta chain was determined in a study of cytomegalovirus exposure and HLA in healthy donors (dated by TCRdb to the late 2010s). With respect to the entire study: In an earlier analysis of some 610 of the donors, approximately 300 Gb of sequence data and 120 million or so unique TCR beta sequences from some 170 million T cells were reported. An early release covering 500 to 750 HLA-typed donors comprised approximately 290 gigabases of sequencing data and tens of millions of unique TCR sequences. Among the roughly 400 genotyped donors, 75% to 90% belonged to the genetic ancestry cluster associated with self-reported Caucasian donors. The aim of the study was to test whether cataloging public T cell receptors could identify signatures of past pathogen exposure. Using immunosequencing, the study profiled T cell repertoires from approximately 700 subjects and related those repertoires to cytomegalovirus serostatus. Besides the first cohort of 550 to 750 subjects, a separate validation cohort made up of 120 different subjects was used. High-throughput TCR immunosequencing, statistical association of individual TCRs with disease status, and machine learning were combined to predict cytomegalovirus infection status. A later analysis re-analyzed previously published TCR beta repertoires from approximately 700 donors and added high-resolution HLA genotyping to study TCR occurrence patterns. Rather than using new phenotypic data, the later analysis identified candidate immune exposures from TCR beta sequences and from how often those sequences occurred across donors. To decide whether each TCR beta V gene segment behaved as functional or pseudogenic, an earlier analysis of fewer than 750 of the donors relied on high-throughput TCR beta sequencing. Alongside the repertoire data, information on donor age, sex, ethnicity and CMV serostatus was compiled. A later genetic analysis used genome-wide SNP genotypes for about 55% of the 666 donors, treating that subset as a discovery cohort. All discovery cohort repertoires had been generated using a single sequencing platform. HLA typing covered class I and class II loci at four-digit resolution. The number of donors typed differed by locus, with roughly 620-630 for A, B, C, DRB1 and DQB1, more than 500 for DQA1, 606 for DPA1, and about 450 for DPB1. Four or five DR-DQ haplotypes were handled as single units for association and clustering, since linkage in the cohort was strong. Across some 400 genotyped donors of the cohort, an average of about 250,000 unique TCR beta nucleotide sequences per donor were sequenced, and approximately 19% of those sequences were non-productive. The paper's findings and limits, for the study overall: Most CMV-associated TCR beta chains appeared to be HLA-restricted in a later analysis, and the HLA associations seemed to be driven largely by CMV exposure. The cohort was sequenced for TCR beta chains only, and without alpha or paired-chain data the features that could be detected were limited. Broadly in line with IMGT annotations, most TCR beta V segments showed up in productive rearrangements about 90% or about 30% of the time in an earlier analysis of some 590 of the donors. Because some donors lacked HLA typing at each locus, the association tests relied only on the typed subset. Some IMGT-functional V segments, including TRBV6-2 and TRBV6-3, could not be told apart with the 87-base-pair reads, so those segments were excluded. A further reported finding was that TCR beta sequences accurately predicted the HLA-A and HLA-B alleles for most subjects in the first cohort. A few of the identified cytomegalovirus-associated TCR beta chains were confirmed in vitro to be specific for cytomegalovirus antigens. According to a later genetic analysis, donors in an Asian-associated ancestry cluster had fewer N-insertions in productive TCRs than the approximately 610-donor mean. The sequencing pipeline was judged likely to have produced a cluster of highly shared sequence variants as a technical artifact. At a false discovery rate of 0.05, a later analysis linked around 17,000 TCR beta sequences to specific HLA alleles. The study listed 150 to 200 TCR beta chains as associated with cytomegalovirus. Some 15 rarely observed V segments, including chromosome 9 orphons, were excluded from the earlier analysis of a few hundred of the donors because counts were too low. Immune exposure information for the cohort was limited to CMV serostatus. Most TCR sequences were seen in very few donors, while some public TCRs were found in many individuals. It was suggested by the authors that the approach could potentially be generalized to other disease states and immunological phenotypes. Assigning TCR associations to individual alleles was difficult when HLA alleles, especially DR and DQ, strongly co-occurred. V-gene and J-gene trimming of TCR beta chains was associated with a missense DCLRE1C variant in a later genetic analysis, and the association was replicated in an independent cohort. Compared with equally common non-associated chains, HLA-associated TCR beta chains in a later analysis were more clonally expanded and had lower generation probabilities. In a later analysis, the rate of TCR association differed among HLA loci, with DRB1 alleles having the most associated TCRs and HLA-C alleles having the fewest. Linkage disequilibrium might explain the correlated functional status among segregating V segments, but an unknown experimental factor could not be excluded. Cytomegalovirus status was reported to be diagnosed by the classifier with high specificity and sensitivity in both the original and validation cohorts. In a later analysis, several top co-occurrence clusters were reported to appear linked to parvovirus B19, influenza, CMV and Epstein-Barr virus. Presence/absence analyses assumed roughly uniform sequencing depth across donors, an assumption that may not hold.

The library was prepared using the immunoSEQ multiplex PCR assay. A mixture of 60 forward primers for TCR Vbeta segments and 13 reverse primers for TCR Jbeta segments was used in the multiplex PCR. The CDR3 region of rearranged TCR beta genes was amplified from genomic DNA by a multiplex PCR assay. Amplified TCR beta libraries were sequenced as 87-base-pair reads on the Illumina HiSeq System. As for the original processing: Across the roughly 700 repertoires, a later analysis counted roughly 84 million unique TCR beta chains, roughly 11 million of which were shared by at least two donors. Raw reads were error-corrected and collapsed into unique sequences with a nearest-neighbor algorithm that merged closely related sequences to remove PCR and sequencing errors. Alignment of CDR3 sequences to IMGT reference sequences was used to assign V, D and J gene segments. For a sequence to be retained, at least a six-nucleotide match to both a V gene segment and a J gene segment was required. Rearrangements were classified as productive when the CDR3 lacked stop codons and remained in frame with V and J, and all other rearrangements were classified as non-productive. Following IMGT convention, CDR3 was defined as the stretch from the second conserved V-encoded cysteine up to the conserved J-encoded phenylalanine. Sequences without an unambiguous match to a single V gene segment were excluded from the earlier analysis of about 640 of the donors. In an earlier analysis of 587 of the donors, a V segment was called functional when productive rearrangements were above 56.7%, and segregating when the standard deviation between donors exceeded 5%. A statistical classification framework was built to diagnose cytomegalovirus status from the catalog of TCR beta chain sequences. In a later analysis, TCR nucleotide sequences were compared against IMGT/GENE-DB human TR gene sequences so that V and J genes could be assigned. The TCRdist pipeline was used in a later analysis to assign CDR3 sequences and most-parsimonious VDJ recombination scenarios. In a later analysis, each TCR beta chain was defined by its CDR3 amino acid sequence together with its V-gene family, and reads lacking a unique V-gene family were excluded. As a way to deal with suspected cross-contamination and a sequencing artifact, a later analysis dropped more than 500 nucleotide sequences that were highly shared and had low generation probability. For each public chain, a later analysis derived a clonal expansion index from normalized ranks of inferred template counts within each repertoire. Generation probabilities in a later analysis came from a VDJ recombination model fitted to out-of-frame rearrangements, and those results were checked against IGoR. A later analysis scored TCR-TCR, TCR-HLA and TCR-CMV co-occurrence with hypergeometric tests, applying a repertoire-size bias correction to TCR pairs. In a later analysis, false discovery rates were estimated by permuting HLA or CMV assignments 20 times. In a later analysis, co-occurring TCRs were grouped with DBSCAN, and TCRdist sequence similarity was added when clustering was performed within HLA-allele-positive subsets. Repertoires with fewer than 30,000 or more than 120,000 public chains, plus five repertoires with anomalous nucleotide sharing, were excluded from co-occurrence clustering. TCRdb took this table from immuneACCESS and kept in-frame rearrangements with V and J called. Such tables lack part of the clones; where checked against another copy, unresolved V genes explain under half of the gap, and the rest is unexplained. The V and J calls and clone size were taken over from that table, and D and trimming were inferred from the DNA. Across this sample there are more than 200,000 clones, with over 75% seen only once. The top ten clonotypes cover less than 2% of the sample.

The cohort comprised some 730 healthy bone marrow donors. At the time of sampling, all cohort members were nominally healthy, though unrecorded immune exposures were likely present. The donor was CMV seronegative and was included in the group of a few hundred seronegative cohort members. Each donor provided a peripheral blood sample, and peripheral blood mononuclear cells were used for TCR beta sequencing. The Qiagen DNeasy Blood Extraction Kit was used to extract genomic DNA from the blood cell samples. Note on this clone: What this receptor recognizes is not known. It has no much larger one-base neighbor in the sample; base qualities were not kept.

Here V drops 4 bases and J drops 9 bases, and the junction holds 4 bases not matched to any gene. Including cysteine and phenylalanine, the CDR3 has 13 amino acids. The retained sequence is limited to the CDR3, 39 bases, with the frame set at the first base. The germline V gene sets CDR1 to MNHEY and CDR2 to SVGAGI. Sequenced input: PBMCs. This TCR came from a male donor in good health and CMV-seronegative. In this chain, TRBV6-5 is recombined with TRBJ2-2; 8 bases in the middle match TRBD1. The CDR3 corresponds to CASSLTGVRELFF. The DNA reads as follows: TGTGCCAGCAGTTTGACAGGGGTCAGGGAGCTGTTTTTT.